This TCR beta chain came from a study of cytomegalovirus exposure and HLA in healthy donors. A multiplex PCR was run with 60 Vbeta primers and 13 Jbeta primers. Method: immunoSEQ multiplex PCR; TCRdb's copy keeps in-frame clones and lacks some. The sample holds 150,000 to 200,000 clones, about three quarters seen once. This CDR3 comprises 13 residues. The ends lost 2 bases at V and 7 bases at J; junction bases unmatched: 4. Germline CDR1 is SGHKS and CDR2 is YYEKEE (reference sequence). The sample comprised PBMCs. The clonotype originates from a woman aged 40-49 years in good health and CMV-seropositive. The chain uses TRBV5-5 and TRBJ1-1; the match to TRBD1 covers 8 bases. CDR3 protein: CASSFDRGGEAFF. The CDR3 region has the DNA TGTGCCAGCAGCTTCGACAGGGGCGGTGAAGCTTTCTTT. Looking up the rest from reference TRBV5-5 and TRBJ1-1 gives the full variable domain: DAGVTQSPTHLIKTRGQQVTLRCSPISGHKSVSWYQQVLGQGPQFIFQYYEKEERGRGNFPDRFSARQFPNYSSELNVNALLLGDSALYLCASSFDRGGEAFFGQGTRLTVV.